This T cell receptor beta chain originates from a study of Ad26.COV2.S vaccination and SARS-CoV-2 variants. TCRdb keeps only in-frame clones here, not all; method: immunoSEQ multiplex PCR. The table has about 350,000 clones, approximately 90% seen once. Germline CDR1 is SEHNR and CDR2 is FQNEAQ (reference sequence). The CDR3 is 12 amino acids. The V end was cut by 1 base, the J end by 6 bases, with 6 bases between. V usage is TRBV7-9 and J usage is TRBJ1-1, with unresolved D. Sequenced material: peripheral blood, taken after recovery from COVID-19. The receptor was isolated from a human donor who had recovered from COVID-19. CDR3 bases: TGTGCCAGCAGCTTAGGGGCGCCTGAAGCTTTCTTT. It codes for CASSLGAPEAFF.